These 27 T cell receptor beta chains were all obtained from the same sample, sequenced in a study of cytotoxic CD8 clonotypes in ibrutinib-treated CLL. TCRdb keeps only in-frame clones here, not all; method: immunoSEQ multiplex PCR. The sample holds more than 110,000 clones, more than 75% seen once. The material sequenced was PBMCs, taken after 24 months of ibrutinib treatment. These receptors originate from a human donor with chronic lymphocytic leukemia.

This clone was found a few times. This same CDR3 is encoded by further DNA sequences in the sample. The chain combines TRBV11-1 with TRBJ1-1; a possible D gene is TRBD1 (5 bases). The CDR3 is made up of 14 amino acids. Germline loops: CDR1 SGHAT, CDR2 FQDESV (reference sequence). With 10 bases removed from V and 5 bases from J, the gap between germline ends came to 20 bases. In DNA form, the CDR3 reads TGTGCCACCGCACTGGGACGCCAAGGGACTGAAGCTTTCTTT. It is translated as CATALGRQGTEAFF.

The J gene is TRBJ2-5, the V gene TRBV4-3; 8 nucleotides match TRBD2. Looked up from germline, CDR1 is LGHNA and CDR2 is YSLEER. Trimming took 0 bases from V and 4 from J; bases not matched to a gene: 10. The CDR3 is made up of 17 amino acids. This CDR3 reads CASSQDRTAGGGETQYF. The CDR3 nucleotides read TGCGCCAGCAGCCAAGATAGGACGGCGGGAGGAGGAGAGACCCAGTACTTC.

The V gene is TRBV9, the J gene TRBJ2-3; 9 bases agree with TRBD1. CDR1 and CDR2 from the germline V gene are SGDLS and YYNGEE. Germline trimming cut 6 bases from V and 3 bases from J; bases unmatched to any gene: 5. The CDR3 length is 14 residues. The CDR3 sequence is CASTLGQGTDTQYF. The CDR3, as DNA: TGTGCCAGCACCCTGGGACAGGGAACAGATACGCAGTATTTT.

This clone has a single count. This chain links TRBV28 with TRBJ2-6; D is perhaps TRBD1 or TRBD2 (5 bases each). CDR1 is MDHEN, CDR2 SYDVKM, per germline. There are 16 residues in the CDR3. V was pared by 5 bases and J by 0 bases, with 11 bases between. CDR3 sequence: CASSPGTRSGANVLTF. CDR3 DNA: TGTGCCAGCAGTCCCGGGACCCGCTCTGGGGCCAACGTCCTGACTTTC. Drawing the rest from reference TRBV28 and TRBJ2-6, the complete variable domain is DVKVTQSSRYLVKRTGEKVFLECVQDMDHENMFWYRQDPGLGLRLIYFSYDVKMKEKGDIPEGYSVSREKKERFSLILESASTNQTSMYLCASSPGTRSGANVLTFGAGSRLTVL.

This chain joins TRBV28 and TRBJ2-2; 11 bases fit TRBD1. CDR1 is MDHEN, CDR2 SYDVKM, per germline. Losses at the gene ends were 6 bases for V and 7 bases for J; bases not matched to a gene: 7. The CDR3 is made up of 15 amino acids. The CDR3 loop is CASSPGTGGVGELFF. CDR3 sequence (DNA): TGTGCCAGCAGCCCCGGGACAGGGGGGGTCGGGGAGCTGTTTTTT.

This rearrangement joins TRBV25-1 to TRBJ2-5; 11 bases fit TRBD1. The CDR3 is 15 residues long. Unmatched junction bases numbered 7, after V lost 5 bases and J lost 5 bases. Germline V gene data show CDR1 as MGHDK and CDR2 as SYGVNS. CDR3 DNA: TGTGCCAGCAGTCCCCGGACAGGGGGCGCGGAGACCCAGTACTTC. Translating it yields CASSPRTGGAETQYF.

V usage is TRBV12-5 and J usage is TRBJ1-1; the D gene is possibly TRBD1 (5 bases). CDR1 and CDR2 from the germline V gene are LGHNT and FRNRAP. The CDR3 loop spans 13 amino acids. V was pared by 0 bases and J by 8 bases, with 10 bases between. CDR3 sequence reads: CASGLVGEAEAFF. In nucleotides, the CDR3 is TGTGCTAGTGGTTTGGTGGGGGAGGCAGAAGCTTTCTTT.

This rearrangement joins TRBV27 to TRBJ2-3, with 9 bases aligning to TRBD1. With 2 bases clipped from V and 5 bases from J, the junction kept 8 bases outside the gene matches. The CDR3 loop spans 16 amino acids. Germline V gene data show CDR1 as MNHEY and CDR2 as SMNVEV (reference sequence). The CDR3 sequence is CASSLARTGAKDTQYF. The CDR3 DNA reads TGTGCCAGCAGTTTAGCCCGGACAGGGGCAAAAGATACGCAGTATTTT.

This sequence joins TRBV5-1 and TRBJ2-5, with D maybe TRBD1 (6 bases). Germline V gene data show CDR1 as SGHRS and CDR2 as YFSETQ. CDR3 length: 20 residues. Trimming pared 3 bases from V and 1 base from J, leaving 28 bases between. CDR3 sequence reads: CASSSRTQLWTDRLQETQYF. The DNA of the CDR3 is TGCGCCAGCAGCTCACGGACCCAACTATGGACAGACCGCCTCCAAGAGACCCAGTACTTC.

This clone is labeled medium-sized. This chain joins TRBV6-5 and TRBJ1-1; no clear D. V was pared by 0 bases and J by 0 bases, with 8 bases between. The CDR3 length is 15 residues. Germline V gene lookup returns CDR1 MNHEY and CDR2 SVGAGI. CDR3 nucleotides: TGTGCCAGCAGTTACTCCTCAGGATTGAACACTGAAGCTTTCTTT. Encoded protein: CASSYSSGLNTEAFF.

The chain carries TRBV5-6 and TRBJ2-7, with D hard to call. The CDR3 extends over 13 amino acids. V was pared by 0 bases and J by 2 bases, with 6 bases between. Germline loops: CDR1 SGHDT, CDR2 YYEEEE. The CDR3 sequence is CASSLGHPYEQYF. CDR3 sequence (DNA): TGTGCCAGCAGCTTGGGGCACCCCTACGAGCAGTACTTC. Variable domain in full (rest from reference TRBV5-6 and TRBJ2-7): DAGVTQSPTHLIKTRGQQVTLRCSPKSGHDTVSWYQQALGQGPQFIFQYYEEEERQRGNFPDRFSGHQFPNYSSELNVNALLLGDSALYLCASSLGHPYEQYFGPGTRLTVT.

The gene calls are TRBV7-3 and TRBJ2-2; no definite D call. The germline CDR1 and CDR2 sequences are SGHTA and FQGTGA. The CDR3 length is 14 residues. With 5 bases removed from V and 2 bases from J, the gap between germline ends came to 9 bases. CDR3 amino acids: CASSPNSNTGELFF. In nucleotides, the CDR3 is TGTGCCAGCAGCCCAAATAGCAACACCGGGGAGCTGTTTTTT.

This chain joins TRBV29-1 and TRBJ2-5, with 8 nucleotides matching TRBD2. This CDR3 comprises 12 residues. Per the germline V gene, CDR1 is SQVTM and CDR2 is ANQGSEA. With V trimmed by 6 bases and J by 4 bases, 4 bases remained unmatched. The CDR3 region is CSVRAGAETQYF. The CDR3 DNA reads TGCAGCGTCCGAGCGGGGGCAGAGACCCAGTACTTC.

The V call is TRBV2, the J call TRBJ1-3; D remains unclear. This CDR3 comprises 14 residues. Germline assignment: CDR1 SNHLY and CDR2 FYNNEI. V lost 6 bases and J lost 4, with 13 bases in between. CDR3 protein: CASRGAGGGNTIYF. CDR3 coding DNA: TGTGCCAGCAGGGGCGCCGGTGGGGGAAACACCATATATTTT.

In its sample, this clone was seen a few times. This rearrangement joins TRBV7-9 to TRBJ2-7; D is ambiguous. Germline lookup yields CDR1 SEHNR and CDR2 FQNEAQ (reference sequence). Trimming cost V 1 base and J 2 bases, with 15 bases left between them. This CDR3 contains 16 residues. The DNA of the CDR3 is TGTGCCAGCAGCTTAGAGATCGGGCCCTGGCCCTACGAGCAGTACTTC. This codes for CASSLEIGPWPYEQYF.

This clone showed up just once. Other DNA sequences in this specimen translate into the identical CDR3. V usage is TRBV5-1 and J usage is TRBJ2-7, with 10 bases lining up with TRBD1. This CDR3 has 16 amino acids. J was trimmed by 4 bases and V by 0 bases; bases with no gene match: 7. CDR1 and CDR2 (germline): SGHRS, YFSETQ. CDR3 nucleotide sequence: TGCGCCAGCAGCTTGGGCCCGGGACAGGGGTCTTACGAGCAGTACTTC. It is translated as CASSLGPGQGSYEQYF.

This clone was detected only a few times. The chain carries TRBV5-1 and TRBJ2-6; D might be TRBD2 (5 bases). Germline V gene lookup returns CDR1 SGHRS and CDR2 YFSETQ. The CDR3 totals 15 residues. Trimming cost V 3 bases and J 1 base, with 8 bases left between them. The CDR3 nucleotides are TGCGCCAGCAGCTCCTCGGGGTCTGGGGCCAACGTCCTGACTTTC. It encodes CASSSSGSGANVLTF.

This chain uses TRBV30 with TRBJ2-2; D remains unclear. Germline lookup yields CDR1 GTSNPN and CDR2 SVGIG (reference sequence). Trimming left V 0 bases short and J 3 bases short, with 8 bases between. This CDR3 contains 14 residues. CDR3 sequence: CAWSVSTYTGELFF. Here the CDR3 DNA reads TGTGCCTGGAGTGTGTCAACCTACACCGGGGAGCTGTTTTTT.

This clone occurred a few times. The CDR3 loop reads CASSDGGGGEQFF. The CDR3 DNA reads TGTGCCAGCAGCGACGGGGGGGGTGGTGAGCAGTTCTTC. The rearrangement joins TRBV6-8 to TRBJ2-1; 8 bases are a match to TRBD2. V shed 6 bases, J shed 9 bases, and the junction held 7 bases outside the gene matches. Germline CDR1 MNHGY, CDR2 SAAAGT. The CDR3 contains 13 residues.

The chain links TRBV5-1 to TRBJ2-5; 13 bases are a match to TRBD2. Germline-derived CDR1 and CDR2 are SGHRS and YFSETQ. J was trimmed by 3 bases and V by 4 bases; bases with no gene match: 3. CDR3 length: 15 amino acids. The CDR3 loop reads CASSRGTSGKETQYF. DNA of the CDR3: TGCGCCAGCAGCCGCGGGACTAGCGGGAAAGAGACCCAGTACTTC.

The V and J genes are TRBV7-9 and TRBJ1-2, with 7 positions matching TRBD1. Germline loops: CDR1 SEHNR, CDR2 FQNEAQ (reference sequence). This CDR3 has 15 residues. The V and J ends lost 5 bases and 4 bases, in that order; junction bases with no gene match: 10. The CDR3 reads CASSPGQTIGYGYTF. CDR3 sequence (DNA): TGTGCCAGCAGCCCGGGACAGACGATTGGCTATGGCTACACCTTC.

This clone showed up just once. The gene calls are TRBV10-3 and TRBJ1-4; 7 nucleotides match TRBD1. The ends lost 3 bases at V and 5 bases at J; junction bases unmatched: 3. Germline V gene data show CDR1 as ENHRY and CDR2 as SYGVKD. The CDR3 runs to 14 residues. The CDR3 spells CAISDGTVNEKLFF. Written as DNA, the CDR3 is TGTGCCATCAGTGACGGGACAGTCAATGAAAAACTGTTTTTT.

The CDR3 region is CASSDGGGKNIQYF. The CDR3 DNA reads as TGTGCCAGCAGTGATGGGGGAGGCAAAAACATTCAGTACTTC. This sequence joins TRBV2 and TRBJ2-4; D is perhaps TRBD2 (6 bases). This CDR3 has 14 residues. Germline V gene sequence: CDR1 SNHLY, CDR2 FYNNEI. V was clipped by 3 bases and J by 3 bases, with 9 bases between them.

This sequence joins TRBV5-6 and TRBJ1-2, with D perhaps matching TRBD1 (5 bases). Trimming took off 3 bases at V and 4 bases at J, with 22 bases between the two ends. The CDR3 runs 17 residues. Germline V gives CDR1 SGHDT, CDR2 YYEEEE. The CDR3 DNA reads as TGTGCCAGCAGCTCGACCGGGACCTCTCACCAAGCCTATGGCTACACCTTC. It specifies CASSSTGTSHQAYGYTF.

With respect to this clone: Compared with germline, one end of the junction differs, possibly owing to a read error. The rearrangement joins TRBV7-7 to TRBJ2-3; D may correspond to TRBD1 or TRBD2 (5 bases each). The CDR3 spans 13 residues. Germline CDR1 and CDR2: SSHAT and FNYEAQ (reference sequence). The CDR3 coding sequence is TGTGCTAGCAGCCCCGGGACCCCGGATACGCAGTATTTT. The encoded protein is CASSPGTPDTQYF.

This chain joins TRBV28 and TRBJ2-1; D is unclear. The V gene lost 1 base and the J gene lost 0 bases, with 7 bases spanning the gap. Germline lookup yields CDR1 MDHEN and CDR2 SYDVKM. CDR3 length equals 15 residues. CDR3: CASSLSSYSYNEQFF. The CDR3 DNA is TGTGCCAGCAGTTTATCCTCCTACTCCTACAATGAGCAGTTCTTC.

This chain's CDR3 is CASSWSGTSSYEQYF. The CDR3, as DNA: TGCGCCAGCAGTTGGAGCGGGACCAGCTCCTACGAGCAGTACTTC. This rearrangement joins TRBV10-2 to TRBJ2-7; 7 bases match TRBD2. Germline-derived CDR1 and CDR2 are WSHSY and SAAADI. The CDR3 is 15 residues long. With 5 bases clipped from V and 0 bases from J, the junction kept 7 bases outside the gene matches.